The source of this TCR beta chain is a study of T cells in lung cancer brain metastases. The table came from immunoSEQ multiplex PCR; TCRdb's copy has only in-frame clones and leaves some out. The table lists 5,600 or so clones, roughly 84% of them singletons, with about 6.2% in the top ten. Patients had either synchronous oligometastatic disease or delayed solitary brain metastasis recurrence. No patient had a history of multiple malignancies, as such patients were excluded. Details on this clone: Antigen specificity is unknown.

The V gene's germline CDR1 is SNHLY and CDR2 FYNNEI. Trimming removed 9 bases at V and 0 bases at J, with 9 bases between. The CDR3 has 14 amino acids. Study outcomes and limitations: Most clones were lesion-specific, with limited overlap between paired lesions (mean Morisita index approximately 0.21). Unique productive clones were significantly fewer in brain metastases: median about 1,500 versus 4,500.

The receptor comes from a man over 45 with non-small cell lung cancer that had spread to the brain. Sequencing was carried out using tumor tissue from a brain metastasis. The chain joins TRBV2 to TRBJ2-6, with D tentatively TRBD1 or TRBD2 (5 bases each). CDR3 nucleotides: TGTGCCAGGGGGGACCTCTCTGGGGCCAACGTCCTGACTTTC. Protein sequence: CARGDLSGANVLTF.